This paragraph reports one T cell receptor beta chain. Antigen specificity is unknown. The data were taken from a study of T cell responses to AZD1222 COVID-19 vaccine. Findings of the study overall: Rises in breadth and depth of Spike-specific TCRs came after two AZD1222 doses. CD4 TCRs covered the whole spike, strongest at regions 160-218 and 743-854.

Profiling relied on immunoSEQ multiplex PCR, and the TCRdb table lists in-frame clones only, not all of them. Of some 120,000 clones detected, approximately 90% appear once; the ten largest clones hold around 7.2%. This receptor was obtained from an adult in good health. The sequences come from peripheral blood, collected on day 0 of AZD1222 vaccination.

The CDR3 region is CASSLREWDTQYF. The CDR3 DNA is TGTGCCAGCAGCTTGCGGGAGTGGGATACGCAGTATTTT. The rearrangement uses TRBV11-2 and TRBJ2-3; 7 bases fit TRBD2. The germline V gene has CDR1 SGHAT and CDR2 FQNNGV. Trimming removed 3 bases from V and 6 bases from J; junction bases left unmatched: 3. CDR3 length: 13 amino acids.